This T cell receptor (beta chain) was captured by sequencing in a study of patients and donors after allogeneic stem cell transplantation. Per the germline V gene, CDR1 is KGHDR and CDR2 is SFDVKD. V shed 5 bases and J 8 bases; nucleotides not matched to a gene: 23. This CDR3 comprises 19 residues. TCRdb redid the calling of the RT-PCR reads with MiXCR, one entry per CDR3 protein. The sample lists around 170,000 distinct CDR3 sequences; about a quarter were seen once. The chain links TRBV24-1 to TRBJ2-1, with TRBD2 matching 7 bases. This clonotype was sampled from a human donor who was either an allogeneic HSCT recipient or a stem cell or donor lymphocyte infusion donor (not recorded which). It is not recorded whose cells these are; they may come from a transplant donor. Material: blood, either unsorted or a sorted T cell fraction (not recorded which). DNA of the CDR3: TGTGCCACCAGTGGAACCCGCGGGAGAATCACCCCCCGGTTCGATGAGCAGTTCTTC. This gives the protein CATSGTRGRITPRFDEQFF.